One sample yielded the 5 T cell receptor beta chains listed below, sequenced in a study of PD-1 blockade in classical Hodgkin lymphoma. Relapse after autologous stem cell transplantation occurred in every patient, and brentuximab vedotin exposure varied. The data were produced by immunoSEQ multiplex PCR, yet TCRdb's version contains in-frame clones alone and is incomplete. The data hold 25,000 to 35,000 clones, with roughly 70% observed a single time. The specimen comprised peripheral blood mononuclear cells (PBMCs), sampled before the second cycle of nivolumab. These TCRs come from a human donor with classical Hodgkin lymphoma.

This rearrangement joins TRBV5-1 to TRBJ1-2; D is unclear. CDR1 is SGHRS, CDR2 YFSETQ, per germline. Trimming left V 1 base short and J 6 bases short, with 10 bases between. The CDR3 has 13 residues. The CDR3, as DNA: TGCGCCAGCAGCTTGAACATCGTGAATGGCTACACCTTC. It translates to CASSLNIVNGYTF.

V is TRBV11-3 and J is TRBJ2-1; 12 bases are shared with TRBD2. CDR1 SGHNT and CDR2 YENEEA come from the germline V gene. Germline trimming cut 1 base from V and 8 bases from J; bases unmatched to any gene: 6. The CDR3 is 16 amino acids. CDR3 protein: CASSLGTSGAVDEQFF. Written as DNA, the CDR3 is TGTGCCAGCAGCTTAGGGACTAGCGGGGCTGTGGATGAGCAGTTCTTC.

This clone has just one count. This CDR3 reads CASSVGAGGPEQYF. CDR3 DNA: TGTGCCAGCAGCGTAGGAGCGGGGGGGCCCGAGCAGTACTTC. The rearrangement links TRBV9 to TRBJ2-7, with TRBD2 matching 10 bases. Germline V gives CDR1 SGDLS, CDR2 YYNGEE. CDR3 length: 14 residues. V shed 0 bases, J shed 6 bases, and the junction held 3 bases outside the gene matches.

About this clone: Other DNA sequences from this sample encode an identical CDR3 as well. The V gene is TRBV7-9, the J gene TRBJ2-3, with unresolved D. The CDR3 loop spans 15 amino acids. Trimming pared 0 bases from V and 2 bases from J, leaving 9 bases between. From germline, CDR1 is SEHNR and CDR2 FQNEAQ (reference sequence). The CDR3 loop reads CASSLAVLPTDTQYF. The DNA for the CDR3 is TGTGCCAGCAGCTTAGCGGTCCTTCCCACAGATACGCAGTATTTT.

This clone was found once. The chain uses TRBV4-3 and TRBJ2-1; 8 nucleotides align to TRBD1. This CDR3 contains 17 residues. The junction had 9 bases not matched to a gene; V was cut back by 0 bases and J by 5 bases. Germline values: CDR1 LGHNA, CDR2 YSLEER. CDR3 coding DNA: TGCGCCAGCAGCCAAGATCAGAGGACAGGGATTAACAATGAGCAGTTCTTC. This sequence encodes CASSQDQRTGINNEQFF.